A single sample is the source of the 18 T cell receptor beta chains below, sequenced in a study of T cell responses to AZD1222 COVID-19 vaccine. Using immunoSEQ multiplex PCR, the repertoire was profiled, and TCRdb retains in-frame clones only, with some absent. The data hold roughly 150,000 clones, with 75% to 90% observed a single time. Sequencing was performed on peripheral blood, taken on day 0 of AZD1222 vaccination. All receptors derive from an adult in good health.

Comment on this clone: The sample holds other DNA sequences that translate to the same CDR3. The genes are TRBV5-1 and TRBJ1-2; unclear D gene. V dropped 0 bases and J dropped 1 base, with 4 bases sitting between them. CDR1 is SGHRS and CDR2 is YFSETQ in the germline V gene. The CDR3 totals 13 residues. In DNA form, the CDR3 reads TGCGCCAGCAGCTTGGAGGTTAACTATGGCTACACCTTC. Translating gives CASSLEVNYGYTF.

This clone has a single count. J is TRBJ2-7 and V is TRBV28; TRBD1 aligns across 7 bases. Losses at the gene ends were 4 bases for V and 3 bases for J; bases not matched to a gene: 12. Looked up from germline, CDR1 is MDHEN and CDR2 is SYDVKM. This CDR3 has 16 residues. CDR3 DNA sequence: TGTGCCAGCAGTTCCCCAACCGGGACAGTAAACTACGAGCAGTACTTC. Translated, it gives CASSSPTGTVNYEQYF. The entire variable domain, with the rest obtained from reference TRBV28 and TRBJ2-7, is as follows: DVKVTQSSRYLVKRTGEKVFLECVQDMDHENMFWYRQDPGLGLRLIYFSYDVKMKEKGDIPEGYSVSREKKERFSLILESASTNQTSMYLCASSSPTGTVNYEQYFGPGTRLTVT.

This sequence joins TRBV11-2 and TRBJ1-1; D remains unclear. Trimming removed 5 bases at V and 1 base at J, with 8 bases between. Germline V gene lookup returns CDR1 SGHAT and CDR2 FQNNGV. This CDR3 region has 13 residues. In nucleotides, the CDR3 is TGTGCCAGCAGCCCCACCGCGAACACTGAAGCTTTCTTT. This codes for CASSPTANTEAFF.

The sample holds a few counts of this clone. This chain uses TRBV19 with TRBJ1-5; possible D gene TRBD1, 6 bases. The CDR3 loop spans 17 amino acids. Germline loops: CDR1 LNHDA, CDR2 SQIVND (reference sequence). The V and J ends lost 5 bases and 3 bases respectively, with 20 bases between them. CDR3 amino acids: CASSAQGRRGNNQPQHF. CDR3 in DNA: TGTGCCAGTAGTGCCCAGGGGCGCCGAGGAAACAATCAGCCCCAGCATTTT.

The chain is built from TRBV19 and TRBJ1-1; tentatively, D is TRBD1 (5 bases). CDR3 length: 15 residues. The germline CDR1 and CDR2 sequences are LNHDA and SQIVND (reference sequence). Trimming removed 5 bases from V and 4 bases from J, with 17 bases in between. Here the CDR3 reads CASSSREGIFTEAFF. CDR3 DNA sequence: TGTGCCAGTAGTTCGAGGGAGGGGATATTCACTGAAGCTTTCTTT.

The CDR3 DNA follows: TGCGCCAGCAGCCAAGAAGGGGCTACAGGGGAAAAACTGTTTTTT. Encoded protein: CASSQEGATGEKLFF. The rearrangement uses TRBV4-1 and TRBJ1-4; weak D call: TRBD1 (6 bases). This CDR3 is 15 amino acids long. The germline gives CDR1 MGHRA, CDR2 YSYEKL. V was cut by 0 bases and J by 8 bases, with 13 bases left in between.

V usage is TRBV6-5 and J usage is TRBJ1-1; possibly TRBD1 for D (5 bases). Trimming took 7 bases from V and 2 from J, leaving 17 bases between them. The CDR3 runs to 15 residues. CDR1 is MNHEY and CDR2 is SVGAGI in the germline V gene. The CDR3 sequence is CASTLSGLINTEAFF. DNA of the CDR3: TGTGCCAGCACCTTATCGGGACTGATAAACACTGAAGCTTTCTTT.

This sequence joins TRBV6-5 and TRBJ1-5; 8 positions match TRBD1. This CDR3 comprises 14 residues. Unmatched junction bases numbered 8, after V lost 7 bases and J lost 6 bases. Germline CDR1 is MNHEY and CDR2 is SVGAGI. As DNA, the CDR3 is TGTGCCAGCACCCAGGGGGCGCAAGGTCAGCCCCAGCATTTT. Its translation is CASTQGAQGQPQHF.

The CDR3 DNA is TGCGCCAGCAGCTTGGGATCCCAGGGATCCTATGGCTACACCTTC. Amino acids: CASSLGSQGSYGYTF. The chain links TRBV5-1 to TRBJ1-2; tentative D call: TRBD1 (5 bases). Trimming stripped 0 bases from V and 4 bases from J, with 13 bases between. The CDR3 is made up of 15 amino acids. The germline gives CDR1 SGHRS, CDR2 YFSETQ.

In nucleotides, the CDR3 is TGTGCCAGCAGTGCCTCGGCAGGGGTTAACTATGGCTACACCTTC. It translates to CASSASAGVNYGYTF. V and J are TRBV6-4 and TRBJ1-2; tentatively, D is TRBD1 (6 bases). Trimming pared 4 bases from V and 1 base from J, leaving 13 bases between. The CDR3 runs to 15 residues. Looked up from germline, CDR1 is MRHNA and CDR2 is SNTAGT.

The chain employs TRBV6-5 and TRBJ1-2; no clear D. Trimming left V 7 bases short and J 4 bases short, with 10 bases between. This CDR3 is 12 amino acids long. Germline CDR1 MNHEY, CDR2 SVGAGI. CDR3 nucleotides: TGTGCCAGCATCGGACGTAGCTATGGCTACACCTTC. Encoded protein: CASIGRSYGYTF.

The rearrangement uses TRBV11-2 and TRBJ1-1; 7 bases are shared with TRBD1. The V gene's germline CDR1 is SGHAT and CDR2 FQNNGV. The junction had 10 bases not matched to a gene; V was cut back by 8 bases and J by 7 bases. CDR3 length: 13 amino acids. In DNA form, the CDR3 reads TGTGCCAGCGGCGAAGTGGACAGGTATGAAGCTTTCTTT. Translation: CASGEVDRYEAFF.

This chain connects TRBV5-1 to TRBJ1-6; D might be TRBD1 (5 bases). There are 14 residues in the CDR3. The germline gives CDR1 SGHRS, CDR2 YFSETQ. Between the trimmed V and J ends, which lost 4 bases and 8 bases, there was a span of 13 bases. The CDR3 loop reads CASSQGNADSPLHF. DNA for the CDR3: TGCGCCAGCAGCCAGGGCAACGCAGATTCACCCCTCCACTTT. The full variable domain, with the rest looked up from reference TRBV5-1 and TRBJ1-6, is KAGVTQTPRYLIKTRGQQVTLSCSPISGHRSVSWYQQTPGQGLQFLFEYFSETQRNKGNFPGRFSGRQFSNSRSEMNVSTLELGDSALYLCASSQGNADSPLHFGNGTRLTVT.

The chain employs TRBV6-1 and TRBJ1-6; a possible D gene is TRBD1 (5 bases). Trimming left V 1 base short and J 0 bases short, with 10 bases between. The CDR3 runs to 17 residues. In germline, CDR1 is MNHNS, CDR2 SASEGT. CDR3 amino acids: CASSEGQKSSYNSPLHF. Here the CDR3 DNA reads TGTGCCAGCAGTGAAGGACAGAAGAGCTCCTATAATTCACCCCTCCACTTT.

This chain connects TRBV19 to TRBJ1-4; 8 bases line up with TRBD1. The V and J ends lost 5 bases and 6 bases, in that order; junction bases with no gene match: 11. This CDR3 is built from 16 residues. The V gene's germline CDR1 is LNHDA and CDR2 SQIVND (reference sequence). The CDR3 DNA reads TGTGCCAGTAGTCCTCACCTCGGACAGGGAGATGAAAAACTGTTTTTT. As protein: CASSPHLGQGDEKLFF.

The chain joins TRBV30 to TRBJ2-7; D not certain. The germline CDR1 and CDR2 sequences are GTSNPN and SVGIG (reference sequence). V dropped 5 bases and J dropped 7 bases, with 15 bases sitting between them. This CDR3 is 12 amino acids long. CDR3 in DNA: TGTGCCTGGGGCCCATCGGTACGGGAGCAGTACTTC. It translates to CAWGPSVREQYF. Full variable domain (rest looked up from reference TRBV30 and TRBJ2-7): SQTIHQWPATLVQPVGSPLSLECTVEGTSNPNLYWYRQAAGRGLQLLFYSVGIGQISSEVPQNLSASRPQDRQFILSSKKLLLSDSGFYLCAWGPSVREQYFGPGTRLTVT.

The chain employs TRBV11-2 and TRBJ1-2; D gene ambiguous. Germline V gives CDR1 SGHAT, CDR2 FQNNGV. The CDR3 is 15 amino acids. V lost 5 bases, J lost 2 bases, and 15 bases lay in between. The CDR3 sequence is CASSPVGRDNYGYTF. CDR3 nucleotide sequence: TGTGCCAGCAGCCCTGTAGGGCGAGACAACTATGGCTACACCTTC.

The rearrangement uses TRBV7-9 and TRBJ2-7; 8 nucleotides align to TRBD1. The trim removed 5 bases at V and 0 bases at J, leaving 9 bases unmatched. CDR3 size: 16 residues. Germline CDR1 reads SEHNR; CDR2 reads FQNEAQ (reference sequence). CDR3 coding DNA: TGTGCCAGCAGCATCCTTCAGGGGGCTGTCTCCTACGAGCAGTACTTC. This sequence encodes CASSILQGAVSYEQYF.